This T cell receptor (beta chain) was sequenced during a study of shared clonotypes between healthy human individuals. Authors' analysis steps: ImmunoSEQ supplied junction-only sequences lacking quality scores, so filtering was different. The data were produced by immunoSEQ multiplex PCR, yet TCRdb's version contains in-frame clones alone and is incomplete. The V and J calls and clone size were taken over from that table, and D and trimming were inferred from the DNA. The sample has about 500,000 clones; roughly four fifths are singletons. The CDR3 runs to 12 residues. V dropped 2 bases and J dropped 6 bases, with 6 bases sitting between them. The germline V gene encodes CDR1 MNHNY and CDR2 SVGAGI (reference sequence).

The V call is TRBV6-6, the J call TRBJ2-3; unclear D gene. This sequence originates from a woman in her thirties or forties in good health. Some clones in this sample may be carry-over from other donors' samples. The sequenced sample consisted of PBMCs. Written as DNA, the CDR3 is TGTGCCAGCAGTTACGCCCCCGATACGCAGTATTTT. Its translation: CASSYAPDTQYF.